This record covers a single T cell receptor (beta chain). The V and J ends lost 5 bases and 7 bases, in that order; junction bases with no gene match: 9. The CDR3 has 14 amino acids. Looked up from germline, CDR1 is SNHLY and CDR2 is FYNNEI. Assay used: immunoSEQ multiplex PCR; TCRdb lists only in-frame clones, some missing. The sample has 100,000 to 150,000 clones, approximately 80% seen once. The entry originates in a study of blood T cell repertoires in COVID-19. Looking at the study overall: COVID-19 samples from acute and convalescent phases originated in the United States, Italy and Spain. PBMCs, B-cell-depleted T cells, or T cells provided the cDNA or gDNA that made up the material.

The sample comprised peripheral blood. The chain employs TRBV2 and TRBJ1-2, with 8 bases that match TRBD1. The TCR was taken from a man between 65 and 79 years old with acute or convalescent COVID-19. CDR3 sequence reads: CASSLDREGGGYTF. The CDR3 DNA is TGTGCCAGCAGTTTGGACAGGGAGGGGGGTGGCTACACCTTC. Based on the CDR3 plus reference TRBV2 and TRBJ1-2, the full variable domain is EPEVTQTPSHQVTQMGQEVILRCVPISNHLYFYWYRQILGQKVEFLVSFYNNEISEKSEIFDDQFSVERPDGSNFTLKIRSTKLEDSAMYFCASSLDREGGGYTFGSGTRLTVV.